Shown below are 18 T cell receptor beta chains from a single sample sequenced in a study of blood T cells in healthy people across ages (dated by TCRdb to 2014 to 2015). Libraries were constructed by 5' RACE. Sequenced on an Illumina HiSeq 2500. A second 7 to 11 cycle PCR used a sample-barcoded 5' primer and a J-beta primer mix. TCRdb trimmed public reads at Q25 via fastp, called clones via MiXCR and kept in-frame beta chains. Entries are consolidated by CDR3 protein sequence, retaining the most common genes and DNA. Present in this sample are 2 million or so distinct CDR3 sequences, about 50% of which were seen just once. The ten top clones hold approximately 2.1% of the sample. Sequencing used blood. The receptors come from a woman aged 40 to 50 in good health.

A single count supports this clonotype. A read error may account for a junction end that differs from germline. The chain recombines TRBV19 with TRBJ2-5, with 12 nucleotides matching TRBD1. Looked up from germline, CDR1 is LNHDA and CDR2 is SQIVND (reference sequence). This CDR3 is built from 16 residues. The CDR3, as DNA: TGTGCCAGTGGGAAAACCGGGACAGGGGGCTGGGAGACCCAGTACTTT. This codes for CASGKTGTGGWETQYF.

Only one count was recorded for this clonotype. This chain joins TRBV21-1 and TRBJ2-7; TRBD1 is the table's D call and was not checked against the DNA. TRBV21-1 represents a pseudogene. The CDR3 contains 18 residues. The CDR3 is CASSKDRGRSRCSYEQYF. CDR3 DNA: TGTGCCAGCAGCAAGGACAGGGGGCGGTCGCGATGCTCCTACGAGCAGTACTTC.

This clonotype was seen a few times. The rearrangement joins TRBV20-1 to TRBJ2-1, with a tentative D call TRBD1 (6 bases). This CDR3 contains 13 residues. Germline V gene lookup returns CDR1 DFQATT and CDR2 SNEGSKA (reference sequence). CDR3 sequence reads: CRASTGSYNEQFF. The CDR3 DNA follows: TGCAGAGCATCGACAGGCTCCTACAATGAGCAGTTCTTC.

The chain joins TRBV29-1 to TRBJ2-7, with 10 bases lining up with TRBD1. The J call is doubtful: the DNA matches TRBJ2-5 better. Germline-derived CDR1 and CDR2 are SQVTM and ANQGSEA. CDR3 length: 14 residues. In DNA, the CDR3 is TGCAGCGTTGCTAGACAGGGGGCTAGTGAGACCCAGTACTTC. This translates into CSVARQGASETQYF.

The chain is built from TRBV20-1 and TRBJ2-5, with 8 bases aligning to TRBD2. The germline V gene has CDR1 DFQATT and CDR2 SNEGSKA (reference sequence). V dropped 3 bases and J dropped 11; count of bases not matched to a gene: 11. The CDR3 extends over 13 amino acids. The CDR3 nucleotides are TGCAGTGCTAGGATAAATAGCGGGGTCGGGCAGTACTTC. It codes for CSARINSGVGQYF.

As concerns this clonotype: This may arise from a read error, as a much more abundant clone is one base away. The CDR3, as DNA: TGTGCCAGCCGCCCTTCCGGGGCCAGGGATACGCAGTATTTT. Translating gives CASRPSGARDTQYF. The chain is built from TRBV28 and TRBJ2-3; D possibly matches TRBD1 or TRBD2 (5 bases each). CDR1 is MDHEN, CDR2 SYDVKM, per germline. V lost 8 bases and J 6 bases, leaving 18 bases between the germline ends. There are 14 residues in the CDR3. Together with reference TRBV28 and TRBJ2-3, the CDR3 gives the full variable domain: DVKVTQSSRYLVKRTGEKVFLECVQDMDHENMFWYRQDPGLGLRLIYFSYDVKMKEKGDIPEGYSVSREKKERFSLILESASTNQTSMYLCASRPSGARDTQYFGPGTRLTVL.

The chain joins TRBV2 to TRBJ2-1; TRBD2 might be the D (7 bases). Trimming left V 1 base short and J 7 bases short, with 26 bases between. CDR1 is SNHLY and CDR2 is FYNNEI in the germline V gene. CDR3 length: 19 amino acids. CDR3 DNA: TGTGCCAGCAGTGAAGGAGGGGGAATTCTAGGGGAGGGTGGAAATGAGCAGTTCTTC. Its protein is CASSEGGGILGEGGNEQFF.

This rearrangement joins TRBV25-1 to TRBJ2-7, with no clear D. The closer fit of TRBJ2-5 to the DNA end suggests the J call may be wrong. The CDR3 is 14 amino acids. The V gene's germline CDR1 is MGHDK and CDR2 SYGVNS. In DNA form, the CDR3 reads TGTGCCAGCAGTGAATCCCCAAATTGGGAGACCCAGTACTTC. Its protein product is CASSESPNWETQYF.

The rearrangement uses TRBV14 and TRBJ1-2; D remains ambiguous. The CDR3 length is 14 residues. Germline CDR1 reads SGHDN; CDR2 reads FVKESK. V lost 3 bases to trimming and J lost 3 bases, with 11 bases between them. CDR3 nucleotides: TGTGCCAGCAGCCAGAGTGGGGTATACTATGGCTACACCTTC. Encoded protein: CASSQSGVYYGYTF.

This clonotype appeared once. This chain uses TRBV4-2 with TRBJ2-7; D might be TRBD1 (5 bases). V gave up 1 base and J gave up 2 bases, with 9 bases separating them. From germline, CDR1 is LGHNA and CDR2 YNFKEQ. The CDR3 loop spans 14 amino acids. This chain's CDR3 is CASSQGYRTYEQYF. In DNA, the CDR3 is TGTGCCAGCAGCCAAGGTTACAGGACCTACGAGCAGTACTTC.

The table lists this clonotype with a few counts. The rearrangement links TRBV12-3 or TRBV12-4 to TRBJ2-4, with TRBD2 matching 7 bases. Germline trimming cut 2 bases from V and 0 bases from J; bases unmatched to any gene: 7. CDR3 length equals 17 residues. This CDR3 is CASSLTGTILAKNIQYF. CDR3 nucleotide sequence: TGTGCCAGCAGTTTAACCGGGACTATACTAGCCAAAAACATTCAGTACTTC.

The V gene is TRBV6-2 or TRBV6-3, the J gene TRBJ2-5, with 7 bases that match TRBD2. CDR1 is MNHEY, CDR2 SVGEGT, per germline. V lost 6 bases and J lost 2; bases outside the gene matches: 9. The CDR3 runs to 15 residues. CDR3 nucleotide sequence: TGTGCCAGCAGAGACTGGTCTAGCGGACAAGAGACCCAGTACTTC. It translates to CASRDWSSGQETQYF.

The chain links TRBV7-2 to TRBJ1-5, with TRBD1 matching over 7 bases. The trim removed 6 bases at V and 6 bases at J, leaving 5 bases unmatched. Germline V gives CDR1 SGHTA, CDR2 FQGNSA. This CDR3 contains 13 residues. Here the CDR3 reads CASRATGSQPQHF. In nucleotides, the CDR3 is TGTGCCAGCAGAGCGACAGGGAGTCAGCCCCAGCATTTT.

In its sample, this clonotype was seen many times. V usage is TRBV29-1 and J usage is TRBJ2-7; TRBD1 aligns across 7 bases. The ends lost 4 bases at V and 0 bases at J; junction bases unmatched: 0. The CDR3 has 12 residues. Germline V lookup: CDR1 SQVTM, CDR2 ANQGSEA. The DNA of the CDR3 is TGCAGCGTTGCAGGGGGCTCCTACGAGCAGTACTTC. Its translation: CSVAGGSYEQYF.

This clonotype was observed a single time. DNA for the CDR3: TGTGCCAGCAGTTATGTTAGGGGTGTGTATAATGAGCAGTTCTTC. As protein: CASSYVRGVYNEQFF. J is TRBJ2-1 and V is TRBV6-5; the D gene is possibly TRBD1 (5 bases). Trimming took 3 bases from V and 7 from J, leaving 16 bases between them. Germline CDR1 and CDR2: MNHEY and SVGAGI. This CDR3 comprises 15 residues.

J is TRBJ2-1 and V is TRBV20-1; no reliable D call. V was shortened by 6 bases and J by 0 bases, with 18 bases between the two germline ends. This CDR3 region has 16 residues. Looked up from germline, CDR1 is DFQATT and CDR2 is SNEGSKA (reference sequence). CDR3 amino acids: CSAPRPNLGSYNEQFF. DNA for the CDR3: TGCAGTGCACCTCGCCCGAATCTGGGCTCCTACAATGAGCAGTTCTTC.

The rearrangement uses TRBV6-6 and TRBJ1-5, with unresolved D. V shed 0 bases and J shed 2 bases, with 8 bases lying between them. CDR3 size: 15 residues. The germline V gene encodes CDR1 MNHNY and CDR2 SVGAGI (reference sequence). The DNA for the CDR3 is TGTGCCAGCAGTTACTCGAGCAGAGGCAATCAGCCCCAGCATTTT. It specifies CASSYSSRGNQPQHF.

J is TRBJ2-1 and V is TRBV6-1, with D tentatively TRBD2 (6 bases). V lost 6 bases to trimming and J lost 0 bases, with 12 bases between them. There are 15 residues in the CDR3. The germline CDR1 and CDR2 sequences are MNHNS and SASEGT. The CDR3 bases are TGTGCCAGCAGGGGACTCCATTACTCCTACAATGAGCAGTTCTTC. Its translation is CASRGLHYSYNEQFF.